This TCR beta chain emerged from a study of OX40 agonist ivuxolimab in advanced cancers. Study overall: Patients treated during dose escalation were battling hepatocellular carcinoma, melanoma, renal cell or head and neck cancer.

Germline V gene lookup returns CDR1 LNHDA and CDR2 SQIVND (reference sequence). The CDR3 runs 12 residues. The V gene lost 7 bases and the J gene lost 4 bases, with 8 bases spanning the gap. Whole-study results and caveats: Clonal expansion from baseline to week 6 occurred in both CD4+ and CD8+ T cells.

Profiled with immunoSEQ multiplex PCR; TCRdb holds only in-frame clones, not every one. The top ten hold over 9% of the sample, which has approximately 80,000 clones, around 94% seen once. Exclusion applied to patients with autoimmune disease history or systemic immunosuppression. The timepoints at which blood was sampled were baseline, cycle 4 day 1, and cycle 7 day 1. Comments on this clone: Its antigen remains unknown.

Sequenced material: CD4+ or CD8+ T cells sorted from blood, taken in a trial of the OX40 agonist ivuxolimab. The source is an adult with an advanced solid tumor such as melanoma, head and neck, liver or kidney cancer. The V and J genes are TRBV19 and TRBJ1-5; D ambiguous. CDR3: CASKSGNQPQHF. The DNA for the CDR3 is TGTGCCAGTAAATCGGGAAATCAGCCCCAGCATTTT.